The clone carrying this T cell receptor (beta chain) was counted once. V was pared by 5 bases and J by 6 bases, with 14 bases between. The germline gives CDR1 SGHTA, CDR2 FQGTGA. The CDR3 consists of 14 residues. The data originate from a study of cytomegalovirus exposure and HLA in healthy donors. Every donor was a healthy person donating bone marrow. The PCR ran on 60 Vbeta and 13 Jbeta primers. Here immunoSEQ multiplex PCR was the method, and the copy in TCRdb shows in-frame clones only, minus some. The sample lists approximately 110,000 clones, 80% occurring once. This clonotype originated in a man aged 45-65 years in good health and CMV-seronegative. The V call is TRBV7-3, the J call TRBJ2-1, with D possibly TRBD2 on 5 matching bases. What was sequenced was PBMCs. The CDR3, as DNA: TGTGCCAGCAGCCCGAATGACTATCTCAATGAGCAGTTCTTC. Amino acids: CASSPNDYLNEQFF. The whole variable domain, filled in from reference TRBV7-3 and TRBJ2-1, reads GAGVSQTPSNKVTEKGKYVELRCDPISGHTALYWYRQSLGQGPEFLIYFQGTGAADDSGLPNDRFFAVRPEGSVSTLKIQRTERGDSAVYLCASSPNDYLNEQFFGPGTRLTVL.